These 4 T cell receptor beta chains were sequenced from one sample in a study of T cells in Graves' hyperthyroidism and ophthalmopathy. Amplified TCR beta CDR3 regions came from RNA transcripts. With the HTBI primer set, the TCR CDR3 went through a first round of RT-PCR. In TCRdb, the multiplex PCR reads were re-called with MiXCR into one record per CDR3 protein. The sample shows about 690,000 distinct CDR3 sequences, around 16% of them seen only once. Sequencing was performed on blood. The receptors were sampled from a man aged 50 to 59 with Graves' hyperthyroidism.

The chain recombines TRBV15 with TRBJ2-1; the D gene is possibly TRBD2 (5 bases). V gave up 3 bases and J gave up 10 bases, with 10 bases separating them. This CDR3 is built from 12 residues. CDR1 and CDR2 (germline): LNHNV, YYDKDF (reference sequence). Here the CDR3 reads CATSSLAREQFF. The CDR3 nucleotides are TGTGCCACCAGCAGCCTAGCTAGGGAGCAGTTCTTC.

In its sample, this clonotype was seen a few times. The chain combines TRBV19 with TRBJ1-5; D uncertain. Germline V gives CDR1 LNHDA, CDR2 SQIVND (reference sequence). Trimming took 7 bases from V and 5 from J, leaving 15 bases between them. There are 14 residues in the CDR3. CDR3 nucleotides: TGTGCCAGTATGGGAAGAGGGCCCGATCAGCCCCAGCATTTT. It yields the protein CASMGRGPDQPQHF. Complete variable domain (other parts from reference TRBV19 and TRBJ1-5): DGGITQSPKYLFRKEGQNVTLSCEQNLNHDAMYWYRQDPGQGLRLIYYSQIVNDFQKGDIAEGYSVSREKKESFPLTVTSAQKNPTAFYLCASMGRGPDQPQHFGDGTRLSIL.

V and J are TRBV24-1 and TRBJ2-1, with 10 nucleotides matching TRBD2. The V segment lost 2 bases and the J segment 3 bases; nucleotides outside the gene matches: 3. The germline CDR1 and CDR2 sequences are KGHDR and SFDVKD. The CDR3 has 16 residues. CDR3 sequence reads: CATSDWIAGGYNEQFF. In nucleotides, the CDR3 is TGTGCCACCAGTGATTGGATAGCGGGGGGCTACAATGAGCAGTTCTTC.

This clonotype was found many times. The CDR3 DNA reads as TGTGCCAGCAGCTTAGGACTAGCGCGCGACAATGAGCAGTTCTTC. It codes for CASSLGLARDNEQFF. V gene TRBV7-9 combines with J gene TRBJ2-1; TRBD2 aligns across 8 bases. The CDR3 consists of 15 residues. V was pared by 1 base and J by 5 bases, with 4 bases of the junction left unmatched. Germline CDR1 SEHNR, CDR2 FQNEAQ (reference sequence).